This T cell receptor beta chain comes out of a study of T-cell reconstitution after alpha-beta-depleted transplantation in children. V lost 8 bases and J 3 bases, leaving 12 bases between the germline ends. In germline, CDR1 is SQVTM, CDR2 ANQGSEA. This CDR3 is 12 amino acids long. This clonotype showed up just a few times. Its antigen is unknown. Construction of the TCRbeta library involved unique molecular identifiers. TCRdb processed the PCR reads anew with MiXCR; each CDR3 protein has one entry. The data show under 20,000 distinct CDR3 sequences, about 7.6% seen once. Study conclusions and caveats: One year after transplant, T-cell counts and diversity came mostly from newly produced T cells. Surviving recipient T cells and thymic progenitors accounted for the high day-60 TCRbeta diversity observed in some patients. Expanded graft clones numbering several hundred reportedly gave rise to alpha-beta T cells about two months after transplant.

The source material was PBMCs, mostly from graft donor cells, sampled 60 days after TCRalphabeta/CD19-depleted stem cell transplant. The clonotype was recovered from a boy younger than two who had a stem cell transplant for Wiskott-Aldrich syndrome, so the T cells may come from the graft donor. The chain recombines TRBV29-1 with TRBJ2-3, with D possibly TRBD1 on 6 matching bases. The CDR3 region is CSIVQGTDTQYF. Written as DNA, the CDR3 is TGCAGCATAGTACAGGGAACAGATACGCAGTATTTT.